These T cell receptor beta chains were read from a single sample in a study of blood T cell repertoires in COVID-19. The protocol was immunoSEQ multiplex PCR, while the TCRdb copy is restricted to in-frame clones and leaves out a portion. The table has hundreds of thousands of clones, around 90% seen once. The sample consisted of peripheral blood. The source is a woman between 18 and 29 years old with acute or convalescent COVID-19. Both conserved end residues are part of each CDR3.

V | CDR3
TRBV27 | CASSLQGMGGYTF
TRBV10-3 | CAISESLGAIRTDTQYF
TRBV29-1 | CSVDASMNTGELFF
TRBV25-1 | CASSEHRGRANEKLFF
TRBV7-9 | CASTIAGTGVVSEAFF
TRBV29-1 | CSVPLDRGHTEAFF
TRBV27 | CASSLAANYGYTF
TRBV13 | CASSLTGEKLFF
TRBV14 | CASSRPRGETGKEGPEAFF
TRBV4-3 | CASSVLGQPTYGYTF
TRBV2 | CASSEWAGGGEQYF
TRBV12-5 | CASGRTSGGAGEQFF
TRBV2 | CASSEEGAGTPFF
TRBV2 | CASSSGQVLEQYF
TRBV7-2 | CASSLRAAGLYNEQFF
TRBV7-7 | CASSLGRPGGNTGELFF
TRBV2 | CASSGRQGNGYTF
TRBV4-1 | CASSQETGLNTEAFF
TRBV12-5 | CASGLARAGYYGYTF
TRBV6-5 | CASSPGTGVRYGYTF
TRBV3-1/TRBV3-2 | CASSQVGSFDEQYF
TRBV6-5 | CASRYRGEAFF
TRBV24-1 | CATSDSGTTNEKLFF